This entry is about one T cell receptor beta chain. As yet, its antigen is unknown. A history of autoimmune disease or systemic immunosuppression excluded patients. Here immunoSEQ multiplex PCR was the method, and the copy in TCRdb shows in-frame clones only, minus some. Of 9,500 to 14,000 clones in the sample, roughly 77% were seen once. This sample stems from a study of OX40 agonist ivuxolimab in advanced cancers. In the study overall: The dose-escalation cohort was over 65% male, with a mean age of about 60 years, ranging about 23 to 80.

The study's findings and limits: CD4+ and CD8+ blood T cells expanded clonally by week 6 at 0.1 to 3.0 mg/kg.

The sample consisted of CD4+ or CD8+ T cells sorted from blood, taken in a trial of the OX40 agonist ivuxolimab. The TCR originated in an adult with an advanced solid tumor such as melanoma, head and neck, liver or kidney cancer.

The CDR3 nucleotides are TGTGCCAGCAGCACCCTCCACGACGGGACAGGGGGAACCGGGGAGCTGTTTTTT. Its translation: CASSTLHDGTGGTGELFF. This chain uses TRBV21-1 with TRBJ2-2; the D call in the table, TRBD1, was not verified against the DNA. TRBV21-1 is labeled a pseudogene. The CDR3 is 18 amino acids.